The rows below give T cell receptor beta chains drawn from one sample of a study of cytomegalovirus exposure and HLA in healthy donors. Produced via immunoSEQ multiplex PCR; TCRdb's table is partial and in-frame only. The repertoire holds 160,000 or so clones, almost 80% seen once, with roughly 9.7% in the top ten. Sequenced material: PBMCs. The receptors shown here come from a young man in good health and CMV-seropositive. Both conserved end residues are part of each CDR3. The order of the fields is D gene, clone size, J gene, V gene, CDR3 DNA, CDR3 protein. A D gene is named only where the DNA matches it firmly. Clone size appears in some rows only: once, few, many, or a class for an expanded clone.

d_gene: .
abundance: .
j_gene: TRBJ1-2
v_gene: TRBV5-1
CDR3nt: TGCGCCAGCAGCTTTACAGGGACCGCTAACTATGGCTACACCTTC
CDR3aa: CASSFTGTANYGYTF

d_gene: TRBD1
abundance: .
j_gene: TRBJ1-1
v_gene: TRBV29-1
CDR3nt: TGCAGCGTTGAAGGACAGGGGGCGGGAGCTTTCTTT
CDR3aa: CSVEGQGAGAFF

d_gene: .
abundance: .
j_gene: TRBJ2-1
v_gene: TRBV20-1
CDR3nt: TGCAGTGCTGGCTTTGATGAGCAGTTCTTC
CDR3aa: CSAGFDEQFF

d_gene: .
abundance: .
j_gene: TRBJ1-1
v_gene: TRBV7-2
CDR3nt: TGTGCCAGCAGCTTAGAGATAGGGGGGGAGACTGAAGCTTTCTTT
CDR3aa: CASSLEIGGETEAFF

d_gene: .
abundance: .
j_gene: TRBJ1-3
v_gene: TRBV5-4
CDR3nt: TGTGCCAGCAGCATTGACAGCCGCTCTGGAAACACCATATATTTT
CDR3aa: CASSIDSRSGNTIYF

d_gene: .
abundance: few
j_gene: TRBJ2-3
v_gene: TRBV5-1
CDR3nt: TGCGCCAGCCACGAAACAGGTGGCACAGATACGCAGTATTTT
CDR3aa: CASHETGGTDTQYF

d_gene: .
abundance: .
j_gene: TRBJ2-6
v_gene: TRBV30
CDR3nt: TGTGCCTCACCCTCGGACAGATTACCTTCTGGGGCCAACATCCTGACTTTC
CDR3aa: CASPSDRLPSGANILTF

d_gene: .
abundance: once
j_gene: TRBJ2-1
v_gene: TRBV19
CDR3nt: TGTGCCAGTAGTGGACCCGGTGAGACTAGTCCCTACAATGAGCAGTTCTTC
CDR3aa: CASSGPGETSPYNEQFF

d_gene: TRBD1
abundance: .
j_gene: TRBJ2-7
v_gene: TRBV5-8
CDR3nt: TGTGCCAGCAGACTGACAGGGACCTACGAGCAGTACTTC
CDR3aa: CASRLTGTYEQYF

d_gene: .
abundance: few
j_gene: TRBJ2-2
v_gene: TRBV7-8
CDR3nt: TGTGCCAGCAGCCCCAGGGTCGCGGCCGGGGAGCTGTTTTTT
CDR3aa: CASSPRVAAGELFF

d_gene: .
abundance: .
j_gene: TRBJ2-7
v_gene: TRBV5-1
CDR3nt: TGCGCCAGCAGCTTGGAGGACAGCTCCTACGAGCAGTACTTC
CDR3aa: CASSLEDSSYEQYF

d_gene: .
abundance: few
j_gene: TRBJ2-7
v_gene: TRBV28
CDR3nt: TGTGCCAGCAGCCCCAGGTCAAGGGAGTCCGAGCAGTACTTC
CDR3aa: CASSPRSRESEQYF

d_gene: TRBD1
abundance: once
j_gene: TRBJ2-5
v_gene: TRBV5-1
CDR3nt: TGCGCCAGCAGCTTGGGACAGGGAAGCCAAGAGACCCAGTACTTC
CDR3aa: CASSLGQGSQETQYF

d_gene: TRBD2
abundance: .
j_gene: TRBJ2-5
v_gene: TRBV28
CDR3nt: TGTGCCACCCAGCGGGAGGGGGGCCTACAAGAGACCCAGTACTTC
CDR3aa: CATQREGGLQETQYF

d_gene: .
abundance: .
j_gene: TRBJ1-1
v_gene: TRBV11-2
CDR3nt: TGTGCCAGCAGCTTAGTCCCGGGAGGGCCCACTGAAGCTTTCTTT
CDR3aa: CASSLVPGGPTEAFF

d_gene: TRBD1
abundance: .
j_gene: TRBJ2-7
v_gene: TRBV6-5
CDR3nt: TGTGCCAGCAGTTACTCGGGGACAGGGGGCCCCTACGAGCAGTACTTC
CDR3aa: CASSYSGTGGPYEQYF

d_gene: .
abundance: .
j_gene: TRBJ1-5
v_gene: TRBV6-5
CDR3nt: TGTGCCAGCAGTTACCAATCGGGGATTCAGCCCCAGCATTTT
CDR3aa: CASSYQSGIQPQHF

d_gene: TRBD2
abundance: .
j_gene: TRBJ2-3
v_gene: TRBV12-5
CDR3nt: TGTGCTAGTGTCGGGGGGGATACGCAGTATTTT
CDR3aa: CASVGGDTQYF

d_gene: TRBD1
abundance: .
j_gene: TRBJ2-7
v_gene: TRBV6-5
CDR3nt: TGTGCCAGCAGTCCCGGGACAGTTAGGAGAGAGCAGTACTTC
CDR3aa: CASSPGTVRREQYF

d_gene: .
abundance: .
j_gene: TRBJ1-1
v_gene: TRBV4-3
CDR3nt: TGCGCCAGCAGCCAAGATAACGGAGCTGACACTGAAGCTTTCTTT
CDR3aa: CASSQDNGADTEAFF

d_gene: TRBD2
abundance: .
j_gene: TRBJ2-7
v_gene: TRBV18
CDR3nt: TGTGCCAGCTCACCAAGGGAGGTGCTAGCGGGAGCCCACGAGCAGTACTTC
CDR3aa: CASSPREVLAGAHEQYF

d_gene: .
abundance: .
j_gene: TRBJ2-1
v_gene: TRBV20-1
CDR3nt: TGCAGTGCTCAGTCAAACAATGAGCAGTTCTTC
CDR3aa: CSAQSNNEQFF

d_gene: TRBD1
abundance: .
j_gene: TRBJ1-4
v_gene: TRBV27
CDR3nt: TGTGCCAGCAGTTTATCAGCCCCGACAGGGAGGTTCGAAAAACTGTTTTTT
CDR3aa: CASSLSAPTGRFEKLFF

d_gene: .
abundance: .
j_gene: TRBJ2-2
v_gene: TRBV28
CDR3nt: TGTGCCAGCAGTTTCTCCGGGGAGCTGTTTTTT
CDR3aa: CASSFSGELFF

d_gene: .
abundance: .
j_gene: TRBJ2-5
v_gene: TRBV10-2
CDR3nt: TGCGCCAGCAGTGGGTTCGCGAACCCGAGAGAGACCCAGTACTTC
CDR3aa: CASSGFANPRETQYF

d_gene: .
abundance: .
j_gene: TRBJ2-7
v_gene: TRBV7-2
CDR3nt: TGTGCCAGCAGCTTCGATAGTGTCTCCTACGAGCAGTACTTC
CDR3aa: CASSFDSVSYEQYF

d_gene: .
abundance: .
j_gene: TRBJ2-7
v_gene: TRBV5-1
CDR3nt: TGCGCCAGCAGCTTAGGACAGGAGCAGTACTTC
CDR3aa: CASSLGQEQYF

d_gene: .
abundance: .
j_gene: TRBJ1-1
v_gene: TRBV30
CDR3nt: TGTGCCTGGAGTGTAGAACACAGCTACACTGAAGCTTTCTTT
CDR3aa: CAWSVEHSYTEAFF

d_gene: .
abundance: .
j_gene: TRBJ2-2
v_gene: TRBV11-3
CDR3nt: TGTGCCAGCAGCACAGGTGGCAGGGGCACCGGGGAGCTGTTTTTT
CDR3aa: CASSTGGRGTGELFF

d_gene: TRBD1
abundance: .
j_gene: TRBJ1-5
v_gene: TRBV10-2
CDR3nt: TGCGCCAGCAGTGACACCGGGACAGGCTATCAGCCCCAGCATTTT
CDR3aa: CASSDTGTGYQPQHF